This T cell receptor beta chain originates from a study of cytomegalovirus exposure and HLA in healthy donors. Looking at the study overall: The use of the same platform for the 90 to 150 validation repertoires and the roughly 700 first-cohort repertoires was reported by a later analysis.

Overall study results and limits: Among the CMV-associated chains, a few were confirmed in vitro as specific for CMV antigens. Rare TCR sequences dominated, though some public TCRs recurred in many donors.

Concerning this clone itself: What it binds is not known.

The V gene's germline CDR1 is LGHNA and CDR2 YNFKEQ. The length of the CDR3 is 17 residues. With V trimmed by 4 bases and J by 5 bases, 12 bases remained unmatched. These donors were members of the roughly 120-subject validation cohort, a group separate from the approximately 670-subject first cohort. Some clones are missing from TCRdb's copy, which holds only in-frame ones; the method was immunoSEQ multiplex PCR. The profile covers roughly 250,000 clones, with around 85% appearing a single time and around 1.2% taken by the ten largest. Material: PBMCs. The TCR originated in a woman aged 25 to 39 in good health and CMV-seropositive. This chain connects TRBV4-2 to TRBJ1-2, with TRBD1 matching over 11 bases. The CDR3 nucleotides read TGTGCCAGCAGCCCCCTCGGTACCGGGACAGGGGGATATGGCTACACCTTC. This gives the protein CASSPLGTGTGGYGYTF.